These T cell receptor beta chains were read from a single sample in a study of blood T cells in healthy people across ages. TCRdb called the 5' RACE reads again in MiXCR, with one record for every CDR3 protein. The profile shows about 1,400,000 distinct CDR3 sequences, about 43% of them singletons. Sequencing input: blood. Receptor source: a woman under 30 in good health. The CDR3 runs from the conserved cysteine through the conserved F or W. The D gene is left open where the match is weak. Clone sizes are given selectively: once, few, many, or a class where the clone is expanded.

d_gene	abundance	v_gene	len	j_gene	CDR3aa	CDR3nt
NA	few	TRBV20-1	11	TRBJ2-3	CSARVTDTQYF	TGCAGTGCTAGAGTCACAGATACGCAGTATTTT
NA	NA	TRBV6-1	13	TRBJ2-7	CAAQSGDSYEQYF	TGTGCGGCCCAAAGCGGAGACTCCTACGAGCAGTACTTC
NA	few	TRBV6-1	17	TRBJ2-1	CASSEALGTAPYNEQFF	TGTGCCAGCAGTGAAGCGTTGGGGACTGCTCCCTACAATGAGCAGTTCTTC
TRBD2	few	TRBV7-8	15	TRBJ2-3	CASSSYSGDTDTQYF	TGTGCCAGCAGCTCATATAGCGGGGACACAGATACGCAGTATTTT
TRBD1	NA	TRBV12-3/TRBV12-4	19	TRBJ1-2	CASSLARGTVGIGNYGYTF	TGTGCCAGCAGTTTAGCGCGAGGGACAGTGGGAATAGGGAACTATGGCTACACCTTC
NA	few	TRBV14	16	TRBJ2-4	CASSQAAPLAKNIQYF	TGTGCCAGCAGCCAAGCGGCTCCTCTAGCCAAAAACATTCAGTACTTC
NA	NA	TRBV12-3/TRBV12-4	13	TRBJ2-4	CASSSLRSNIQYF	TGTGCCAGCAGTTCCCTCCGCTCAAACATTCAGTACTTC
NA	NA	TRBV2	14	TRBJ1-6	CASRSTAQNSPLHF	TGTGCCAGCAGGTCGACAGCACAAAATTCACCCCTCCACTTT
TRBD1	NA	TRBV18	14	TRBJ2-3	CASSPGQGDDTQYF	TGTGCCAGCTCACCTGGACAGGGGGATGATACGCAGTATTTT
TRBD1	NA	TRBV15	14	TRBJ2-7	CASTGTGGIYEQYF	TGTGCCTCCACCGGGACAGGGGGCATCTACGAGCAGTACTTC
NA	NA	TRBV27	13	TRBJ2-7	CASRGTLPYEQYF	TGTGCCAGCAGAGGAACACTCCCCTACGAGCAGTACTTC
TRBD1	NA	TRBV20-1	17	TRBJ1-3	CSAYGQGSTGSGNTIYF	TGCAGTGCTTACGGACAGGGATCCACCGGGTCTGGAAACACCATATATTTT
TRBD2	NA	TRBV4-2	17	TRBJ2-5	CASSHLLGGLAEETQYF	TGTGCCAGCAGCCACCTCCTGGGGGGACTAGCGGAAGAGACCCAGTACTTC
NA	NA	TRBV20-1	16	TRBJ1-6	CSARDLSAGSDSPLHF	TGCAGTGCTAGAGATCTATCGGCAGGGTCAGATTCACCCCTCCACTTT
NA	few	TRBV3-1	16	TRBJ2-1	CASSPLGGGGWNEQFF	TGTGCCAGCAGCCCACTAGGGGGCGGGGGATGGAATGAGCAGTTCTTC
TRBD2	NA	TRBV5-1	19	TRBJ2-1	CASSLIGTSGAPSYNEQFF	TGCGCCAGCAGCTTGATCGGGACTAGCGGGGCCCCCTCCTACAATGAGCAGTTCTTC
TRBD2	few	TRBV7-2	18	TRBJ2-1	CASSPLGLAGGPTNEQFF	TGTGCCAGCAGCCCCCTCGGACTAGCGGGGGGGCCGACTAATGAGCAGTTCTTC
TRBD2	NA	TRBV13	14	TRBJ2-7	CASRIGSGSYEQYF	TGTGCCAGCAGGATTGGTAGCGGGAGCTACGAGCAGTACTTC
NA	NA	TRBV20-1	13	TRBJ2-1	CSGTPSSYNEQFF	TGCAGTGGGACACCCAGCTCCTACAATGAGCAGTTCTTC
NA	once	TRBV30	12	TRBJ2-7	CAWSVERYEQYF	TGTGCCTGGAGTGTGGAAAGATACGAGCAGTACTTC
NA	NA	TRBV25-1	13	TRBJ2-3	CASSYGVPDTQYF	TGTGCCAGCAGCTATGGAGTGCCTGACACGCAGTATTTT
NA	few	TRBV13	17	TRBJ2-2	CASSLGRPGVNTGELFF	TGTGCCAGCAGCTTAGGCCGACCGGGGGTGAACACCGGGGAGCTGTTTTTT
NA	NA	TRBV3-1	15	TRBJ2-7	CASSQEPLSSYEQYF	TGTGCCAGCAGCCAAGAGCCACTTTCCTCCTACGAGCAGTACTTC
NA	once	TRBV7-2	15	TRBJ1-4	CASSLAGNKGEKLFF	TGTGCCAGCAGCTTAGCAGGGAATAAGGGTGAAAAACTGTTTTTT
NA	NA	TRBV6-1	10	TRBJ2-1	CASSEAQQFF	TGTGCCAGCAGTGAAGCGCAGCAGTTCTTC
NA	NA	TRBV7-9	14	TRBJ2-7	CASSLDLVGPEQYF	TGTGCCAGCAGCTTAGATTTGGTCGGACCGGAGCAGTACTTC
TRBD2	once	TRBV3-1	16	TRBJ2-3	CASSQASGVITDTQYF	TGTGCCAGCAGCCAAGCTAGCGGGGTGATCACAGATACGCAGTATTTT
TRBD1	few	TRBV7-9	14	TRBJ2-3	CASSSQGAGDTQYF	TGTGCCAGCAGCTCGCAGGGGGCAGGAGATACGCAGTATTTT
TRBD2	few	TRBV9	17	TRBJ2-1	CASSVTGTSGSYNEQFF	TGTGCCAGCAGCGTAACCGGGACTAGCGGGAGTTACAATGAGCAGTTCTTC
NA	NA	TRBV7-6	16	TRBJ2-7	CASSPGPSSSYNEQYF	TGTGCCAGCAGCCCAGGACCGTCAAGCTCCTACAATGAGCAGTACTTC
NA	NA	TRBV20-1	14	TRBJ1-1	CSAQPESRATEAFF	TGCAGTGCTCAACCAGAAAGTAGGGCAACTGAAGCTTTCTTT
NA	NA	TRBV11-2	13	TRBJ2-7	CAGAGQGVYEQYF	TGTGCCGGCGCAGGGCAGGGAGTCTACGAGCAGTACTTC
TRBD2	few	TRBV3-1	16	TRBJ2-3	CASSPCSGGALDTQYF	TGTGCCAGCAGCCCCTGTAGCGGGGGGGCGCTCGATACGCAGTATTTT
NA	NA	TRBV12-3/TRBV12-4	13	TRBJ1-2	CASSLITSYGYTF	TGTGCCAGCAGCTTAATTACTAGCTATGGCTACACCTTC
NA	few	TRBV20-1	11	TRBJ2-1	CSARQGREQFF	TGCAGTGCTAGACAGGGGAGAGAGCAGTTCTTC
NA	NA	TRBV7-8	16	TRBJ2-3	CASSLAPGPSTDTQYF	TGTGCCAGCAGCTTAGCCCCGGGGCCTAGCACAGATACGCAGTATTTT
TRBD2	few	TRBV11-2	16	TRBJ2-5	CASSFSLAVVRDEQYF	TGTGCCAGCAGCTTCAGTCTAGCGGTCGTCAGGGATGAGCAGTACTTC
TRBD1	NA	TRBV4-1	16	TRBJ2-2	CASSQPGTGHTGELFF	TGCGCCAGCAGCCAACCCGGGACAGGGCACACCGGGGAGCTGTTTTTT
TRBD2	NA	TRBV5-1	13	TRBJ2-1	CASMRGGLNEQFF	TGCGCCAGCATGCGGGGGGGCCTCAATGAGCAGTTCTTC
TRBD1	NA	TRBV7-9	13	TRBJ2-7	CASRTGDVDEQYF	TGTGCCAGCAGGACAGGGGACGTTGACGAGCAGTACTTC
TRBD1	NA	TRBV20-1	14	TRBJ2-3	CSAKGRTGDHTQYF	TGCAGTGCTAAGGGGAGGACAGGGGATCATACGCAGTATTTT
NA	NA	TRBV7-9	14	TRBJ2-5	CASSFLFRAETQYF	TGTGCCAGCAGCTTCTTATTCCGGGCAGAGACCCAGTACTTC
NA	few	TRBV6-2/TRBV6-3	15	TRBJ2-7	CASRFGTRTVYEQYF	TGTGCCAGCAGATTCGGTACTAGGACAGTCTACGAGCAGTACTTC
NA	NA	TRBV20-1	13	TRBJ2-3	CSARGTSTDTQYF	TGCAGTGCTAGAGGTACAAGCACAGATACGCAGTATTTT
TRBD1	NA	TRBV20-1	15	TRBJ2-3	CSATTGGIPTDTQYF	TGCAGTGCTACAACAGGGGGCATCCCCACAGATACGCAGTATTTT
NA	few	TRBV5-1	12	TRBJ1-2	CASSSVGIGYTF	TGCGCCAGCAGCTCCGTAGGGATCGGCTACACCTTC
TRBD1	once	TRBV20-1	13	TRBJ2-4	CSAIDRGANIQYF	TGCAGTGCTATTGACAGGGGAGCGAACATTCAGTACTTC
TRBD1	NA	TRBV25-1	16	TRBJ2-1	CASSEYPGGSYNEQFF	TGTGCCAGCAGTGAATACCCAGGGGGATCTTACAATGAGCAGTTCTTC
NA	NA	TRBV14	16	TRBJ1-1	CASSQDPAGGYTEAFF	TGTGCCAGCAGCCAAGATCCGGCGGGGGGCTACACTGAAGCTTTCTTT
TRBD1	NA	TRBV14	18	TRBJ2-2	CASSQDPGQGVQAGELFF	TGTGCCAGCAGCCAAGACCCGGGACAGGGGGTCCAAGCCGGGGAGCTGTTTTTT
NA	NA	TRBV3-1	14	TRBJ2-1	CASSQDVRWDEQFF	TGTGCCAGCAGCCAAGATGTCAGGTGGGATGAGCAGTTCTTC
NA	NA	TRBV6-5	14	TRBJ2-7	CASSYDVGTYEQYF	TGTGCCAGCAGTTACGATGTAGGGACCTACGAGCAGTACTTC
TRBD1	NA	TRBV7-6	18	TRBJ1-1	CASSLEDRGRGMNTEAFF	TGTGCCAGCAGCTTAGAGGACAGGGGGCGCGGAATGAACACTGAAGCTTTCTTT
NA	NA	TRBV20-1	13	TRBJ2-7	CSARDRVPHEQYF	TGCAGTGCTAGAGACAGGGTGCCCCACGAGCAGTACTTC
NA	NA	TRBV21-1	14	TRBJ1-6	CASSPGEYNSPLHF	TGTGCCAGCAGCCCAGGCGAGTATAATTCACCCCTCCACTTT
TRBD2	NA	TRBV2	13	TRBJ2-1	CASTLADRNEQFF	TGTGCCAGCACCCTAGCGGACCGGAATGAGCAGTTCTTC
NA	few	TRBV12-3/TRBV12-4	12	TRBJ1-1	CASSSYGTEAFF	TGTGCCAGCAGTTCCTACGGCACTGAAGCTTTCTTT